The rows below give T cell receptor beta chains drawn from one sample of a study of T cell responses to AZD1222 COVID-19 vaccine. Generated by immunoSEQ multiplex PCR, the TCRdb table keeps only in-frame clones and is missing some. The profile shows about 100,000 clones, approximately 89% of them singletons. Sequenced material: peripheral blood, taken on day 0 of MenACWY control vaccination. These receptors were collected from an adult in good health. CDR3s include the opening cysteine and the closing phenylalanine or tryptophan. A D gene is named only where the DNA matches it firmly. Clone size is given for some rows only: seen once, a few or many times, or a class if the clone is expanded.

j_call | clone_size | cdr3_length | d_call | v_call | cdr3_nt | cdr3_aa
TRBJ2-5 | - | 17 | TRBD2 | TRBV3-1/TRBV3-2 | TGTGCCAGCAGCCAATCGGAGCGGGGGCCGTACCAAGAGACCCAGTACTTC | CASSQSERGPYQETQYF
TRBJ2-5 | - | 16 | TRBD2 | TRBV28 | TGTGCCAGCAGTTCAGCCGGGACTATGGGGCGGGAGACCCAGTACTTC | CASSSAGTMGRETQYF
TRBJ1-1 | - | 14 | - | TRBV24-1 | TGTGCCACCAGTGACCCTGTAACAGGAGAGGAAGCTTTCTTT | CATSDPVTGEEAFF
TRBJ1-2 | - | 13 | - | TRBV5-1 | TGCGCCAGCAGCTTACCGGACAGCTATGGCTACACCTTC | CASSLPDSYGYTF
TRBJ2-1 | - | 13 | - | TRBV5-1 | TGCGCCAGCAGCTTGGGACTCGACAATGAGCAGTTCTTC | CASSLGLDNEQFF
TRBJ1-2 | few | 15 | - | TRBV1 | TGCACCAGCAGCCAAGTTCACGGACAGGGAAAGGGCTACACCTTC | CTSSQVHGQGKGYTF
TRBJ1-2 | - | 12 | - | TRBV12-3/TRBV12-4 | TGTGCCAGCAGCCTCGAAGGATATGGCTACACCTTC | CASSLEGYGYTF
TRBJ1-2 | - | 13 | - | TRBV5-6 | TGTGCCAGCAGCTTTGAACTAGACTATGGCTACACCTTC | CASSFELDYGYTF
TRBJ2-1 | - | 13 | - | TRBV6-5 | TGTGCCAGCAGGGGCGGGACCTACAATGAGCAGTTCTTC | CASRGGTYNEQFF
TRBJ1-6 | - | 12 | TRBD1 | TRBV28 | TGTGCCAGCATGACAGGGAGCTCACCCCTCCACTTT | CASMTGSSPLHF
TRBJ1-2 | few | 16 | - | TRBV21-1 | - | CASSNEWAGGIYGYTF
TRBJ1-2 | - | 14 | - | TRBV28 | TGTGCCAGCGCCGAGGGGGGGCGAAGACGTGGCTACACCTTC | CASAEGGRRRGYTF